Listed here is a single T cell receptor (beta chain). Its antigen is unknown. The data derive from a study of T cell clones after liver transplantation. Study-wide results and caveats: Migration into the graft, not deletion, may explain lost graft donor-reactive T cells.

The germline gives CDR1 SGHRS, CDR2 YFSETQ. The V and J ends lost 0 bases and 4 bases, in that order; junction bases with no gene match: 7. This CDR3 comprises 15 residues. Assay: immunoSEQ multiplex PCR; the TCRdb copy retains only in-frame clones and omits some. This sample yields approximately 75,000 clones, of which 80% are seen a single time; 0.65% to 0.85% belongs to the top ten. The starting material was CD4+ T cells from blood, obtained 12 months after liver transplant. The sequence was obtained from a human patient who received a liver transplant. Part of the T cells may come from the graft donor. The rearrangement links TRBV5-1 to TRBJ2-7; 7 bases line up with TRBD2. CDR3 residues: CASSLGGGSTYEQYF. The DNA for the CDR3 is TGCGCCAGCAGCTTGGGCGGGGGTTCAACATACGAGCAGTACTTC.